This entry features one T cell receptor (beta chain) sequence. In the source study's methods: Counts of nucleated cells, estimated from reference gene primer amplification, were obtained. The repertoire was sequenced with immunoSEQ multiplex PCR; TCRdb's copy has only in-frame clones and lacks some. D and trimming were read from the DNA, whereas the V and J calls and clone size are those reported in that table. The data contain 200,000 to 250,000 clones, about nine tenths of them singletons. This entry comes from a study of blood T cell repertoires in COVID-19. Study as a whole: Italy, Spain and the United States were the sources of the convalescent and acute COVID-19 samples.

Germline V gives CDR1 LNHDA, CDR2 SQIVND (reference sequence). Trimming cost V 3 bases and J 6 bases; bases outside gene matches: 9. The CDR3 runs to 15 residues. The rearrangement links TRBV19 to TRBJ1-1; 8 nucleotides line up with TRBD1. Sequenced material: peripheral blood. This receptor was taken from a man under 40 who had recovered from COVID-19. The CDR3 region has the DNA TGTGCCAGTAGTATCTCTCCAGGGGGCGTAGCTGAAGCTTTCTTT. It is translated as CASSISPGGVAEAFF.